Presented here are 21 T cell receptor beta chains from one specimen sequenced in a study of T-cell reconstitution after alpha-beta-depleted transplantation in children. Library preparation (for TCRbeta) was performed with unique molecular identifiers. In TCRdb, the PCR reads were re-called with MiXCR into one record per CDR3 protein. The repertoire holds a few hundred thousand distinct CDR3 sequences, with roughly 11% as singletons. Sequenced here: PBMCs from the stem cell graft donor, sampled from the stem cell graft. The receptor source for this set is a human donor who donated a stem cell graft to a child with acute myeloid leukemia.

The V call is TRBV12-3 or TRBV12-4, the J call TRBJ2-1; D perhaps matches TRBD2 (5 bases). The CDR3 runs 12 residues. The V end was cut by 4 bases, the J end by 10 bases, with 11 bases between. DNA for the CDR3: TGTGCCAGCAGTTGGACCACTAGGGAGCAGTTCTTC. Its protein product is CASSWTTREQFF.

As concerns this clonotype: The CDR3 carries no conserved terminal phenylalanine or tryptophan, so it likely arises from a read error. The CDR3 region is CASGTTRSGYTL. The CDR3, as DNA: TGTGCCAGCGGTACAACCCGGTCTGGCTACACCTTG. J is TRBJ1-2 and V is TRBV28; D unresolved. This CDR3 contains 12 residues. V was trimmed by 8 bases and J by 7 bases, leaving 14 bases between them. Germline lookup yields CDR1 MDHEN and CDR2 SYDVKM.

The table lists this clonotype with a few counts. This sequence joins TRBV6-5 and TRBJ2-3; TRBD2 might be the D (5 bases). Trimming pared 3 bases from V and 4 bases from J, leaving 17 bases between. The germline V gene has CDR1 MNHEY and CDR2 SVGAGI. The CDR3 is 16 residues long. CDR3 DNA sequence: TGTGCCAGCAGTTATAGAAGCGGTAGTTCGGCAGATACGCAGTATTTT. Translated, it gives CASSYRSGSSADTQYF.

The chain recombines TRBV7-9 with TRBJ2-3; the D call may be TRBD1 or TRBD2 (5 bases each). CDR3 size: 15 residues. Looked up from germline, CDR1 is SEHNR and CDR2 is FQNEAQ (reference sequence). The V end lost 4 bases, the J end lost 0 bases, and 11 bases lay between the germline ends. DNA for the CDR3: TGTGCCAGCAGCTCGAATCGGGGCAGCACAGATACGCAGTATTTT. Its protein product is CASSSNRGSTDTQYF.

This clonotype occurred many times. The chain combines TRBV5-6 with TRBJ2-1; 8 bases agree with TRBD2. The junction had 3 bases not matched to a gene; V was cut back by 0 bases and J by 4 bases. Germline V gene sequence: CDR1 SGHDT, CDR2 YYEEEE. CDR3 size: 15 residues. DNA for the CDR3: TGTGCCAGCAGCTTGGGGACTAGCCGGTACAATGAGCAGTTCTTC. It codes for CASSLGTSRYNEQFF.

This clonotype was detected ten times or more. The chain employs TRBV6-5 and TRBJ2-3; the D gene could be TRBD1 or TRBD2 (5 bases each). Between the trimmed V and J ends, which lost 8 bases and 2 bases, there was a span of 8 bases. Germline loops: CDR1 MNHEY, CDR2 SVGAGI. The CDR3 totals 12 residues. CDR3 protein: CASRGDTDTQYF. DNA of the CDR3: TGTGCCAGCCGAGGGGACACAGATACGCAGTATTTT.

This clonotype was seen more than once but under ten times. The chain carries TRBV6-1 and TRBJ2-7, with 10 bases matching TRBD2. Germline CDR1 MNHNS, CDR2 SASEGT. J gave up 4 bases and V 6 bases, and 15 bases lay outside the gene matches. The length of the CDR3 is 17 residues. Written as DNA, the CDR3 is TGTGCCAGCAGCCTCCTGACCTCTCTAGCGGGAGAATACGAGCAGTACTTC. Translating gives CASSLLTSLAGEYEQYF.

This clonotype came up many times. This sequence joins TRBV29-1 and TRBJ1-1, with a weak D call TRBD1 (6 bases). With 6 bases removed from V and 1 base from J, the gap between germline ends came to 12 bases. This CDR3 has 13 amino acids. Germline lookup yields CDR1 SQVTM and CDR2 ANQGSEA. CDR3 bases: TGCAGCGTACTCGGGACATCGAACACTGAAGCTTTCTTT. The encoded protein is CSVLGTSNTEAFF. The entire variable domain, with the rest obtained from reference TRBV29-1 and TRBJ1-1, is as follows: SAVISQKPSRDICQRGTSLTIQCQVDSQVTMMFWYRQQPGQSLTLIATANQGSEATYESGFVIDKFPISRPNLTFSTLTVSNMSPEDSSIYLCSVLGTSNTEAFFGQGTRLTVV.

This clonotype has just a few counts. The gene calls are TRBV5-1 and TRBJ2-1; 10 nucleotides line up with TRBD2. The CDR3 is 16 residues long. The germline gives CDR1 SGHRS, CDR2 YFSETQ. V shed 2 bases, J shed 7 bases, and the junction held 9 bases outside the gene matches. CDR3 loop: CASSFSLAGVENEQFF. CDR3 DNA: TGCGCCAGCAGCTTTAGTCTAGCGGGAGTGGAAAATGAGCAGTTCTTC.

This clonotype was detected only a few times. V is TRBV4-2 and J is TRBJ1-4; D uncertain. In germline, CDR1 is LGHNA, CDR2 YNFKEQ. The V gene lost 0 bases and the J gene lost 0 bases, with 8 bases spanning the gap. The CDR3 loop spans 16 amino acids. Here the CDR3 DNA reads TGTGCCAGCAGCCAAGAGATAGGTGCAACTAATGAAAAACTGTTTTTT. Translating gives CASSQEIGATNEKLFF.

The chain carries TRBV5-1 and TRBJ2-5; possible D gene TRBD1, 5 bases. The ends were cut back, 3 bases at V and 5 bases at J, with 14 bases in the middle. The CDR3 totals 14 residues. Germline values: CDR1 SGHRS, CDR2 YFSETQ. The CDR3 spells CASSSGQSGETQYF. As DNA, the CDR3 is TGCGCCAGCAGCTCAGGGCAGTCTGGGGAGACCCAGTACTTC.

There are many counts of this clonotype. CDR3: CASSPSGGYEQYV. The CDR3 nucleotides are TGTGCCAGCAGCCCCAGTGGGGGCTACGAGCAGTACGTC. This chain uses TRBV18 with TRBJ2-7; the D gene could be TRBD1 or TRBD2 (5 bases each). The CDR3 is 13 residues long. V was trimmed by 8 bases and J by 3 bases, leaving 14 bases between them. CDR1 is KGHSH, CDR2 LQKENI, per germline.

J is TRBJ1-1 and V is TRBV29-1; D is uncertain. The length of the CDR3 is 12 residues. The germline V and J ends were trimmed by 8 bases and 4 bases, with 14 bases remaining between them. Germline assignment: CDR1 SQVTM and CDR2 ANQGSEA. Here the CDR3 reads CSSSTLTTEAFF. CDR3 coding DNA: TGCAGCTCCTCGACCTTGACCACTGAAGCTTTCTTT.

The chain uses TRBV20-1 and TRBJ1-1; 7 nucleotides line up with TRBD1. In germline, CDR1 is DFQATT, CDR2 SNEGSKA (reference sequence). This CDR3 has 12 amino acids. With V trimmed by 5 bases and J by 3 bases, 3 bases remained unmatched. The CDR3 sequence: CSADRDHTEAFF. The CDR3 DNA is TGCAGTGCTGACAGGGACCACACTGAAGCTTTCTTT.

This clonotype was counted between two and nine times. The chain combines TRBV25-1 with TRBJ2-3; a possible D gene is TRBD2 (7 bases). This CDR3 is 14 amino acids long. The V end was cut by 8 bases, the J end by 6 bases, with 18 bases between. Germline V gene data show CDR1 as MGHDK and CDR2 as SYGVNS. Here the CDR3 DNA reads TGTGCCAGCGGAAAGGGGGGGCAGGCGGATACGCAGTATTTT. Its protein product is CASGKGGQADTQYF.

This clonotype showed up just a few times. The genes are TRBV2 and TRBJ2-5; 12 bases are a match to TRBD2. Looked up from germline, CDR1 is SNHLY and CDR2 is FYNNEI. This CDR3 is built from 15 residues. The J segment lost 7 bases and the V segment lost 4 bases, leaving 7 bases of the junction unmatched. In DNA, the CDR3 is TGTGCCAGCAGTGTAGGACTAGCGGGGATAGTGACCCAGTACTTC. It translates to CASSVGLAGIVTQYF.

This clonotype occurred a few times. This chain uses TRBV5-1 with TRBJ2-5, with 11 bases aligning to TRBD1. Germline V gives CDR1 SGHRS, CDR2 YFSETQ. CDR3 length: 16 amino acids. V lost 0 bases to trimming and J lost 1 base; unmatched junction nucleotides: 2. This CDR3 reads CASSLGDRGIQETQYF. The CDR3 bases are TGCGCCAGCAGCTTGGGGGACAGGGGGATCCAAGAGACCCAGTACTTC. Full variable domain (outside the CDR3, taken from reference TRBV5-1 and TRBJ2-5): KAGVTQTPRYLIKTRGQQVTLSCSPISGHRSVSWYQQTPGQGLQFLFEYFSETQRNKGNFPGRFSGRQFSNSRSEMNVSTLELGDSALYLCASSLGDRGIQETQYFGPGTRLLVL.

This clonotype has only a few counts. The chain uses TRBV5-1 and TRBJ2-7, with no clear D. CDR1 and CDR2 (germline): SGHRS, YFSETQ. With 5 bases removed from V and 3 bases from J, the gap between germline ends came to 15 bases. This CDR3 spans 14 amino acids. The CDR3, as DNA: TGCGCCAGCAGGGGATTGAACCAAAACTACGAGCAGTACGTC. Translation gives CASRGLNQNYEQYV.

The table lists this clonotype with a few counts. V usage is TRBV19 and J usage is TRBJ1-2; weak D call: TRBD1 (6 bases). This CDR3 has 13 amino acids. The V and J ends lost 1 base and 8 bases respectively, with 11 bases between them. Germline lookup yields CDR1 LNHDA and CDR2 SQIVND (reference sequence). The CDR3 nucleotides read TGTGCCAGTAGTATAGGACAGGCGCGCGGCTACACCTTC. Its translation is CASSIGQARGYTF.

The CDR3 DNA follows: TGTGCCAGCAGCCAGACTAGCGGGGGGCGCCAAGAGACCCAGTACTTC. Its translation is CASSQTSGGRQETQYF. This chain links TRBV5-6 with TRBJ2-5, with TRBD2 identical over 13 bases. V shed 4 bases and J 1 base; nucleotides not matched to a gene: 4. CDR3 length: 16 amino acids. CDR1 is SGHDT, CDR2 YYEEEE, per germline.

The chain employs TRBV10-3 and TRBJ2-1; D unresolved. The CDR3 runs 13 residues. Trimming took 0 bases from V and 6 from J, leaving 6 bases between them. CDR1 is ENHRY and CDR2 is SYGVKD in the germline V gene. CDR3: CAISESFSNEQFF. DNA for the CDR3: TGTGCCATCAGTGAGTCGTTTTCCAATGAGCAGTTCTTC.